This T cell receptor beta chain came from a study of T cell changes during pregnancy in multiple sclerosis. This table comes from immunoSEQ multiplex PCR, and its TCRdb copy is limited to in-frame clones, with some not included. This sample carries 25,000 to 30,000 clones, roughly 90% of them seen once, and the ten largest clones take approximately 0.55%. This clone was detected once. The CDR3 consists of 14 residues. The ends were cut back, 7 bases at V and 3 bases at J, with 14 bases in the middle. Germline-derived CDR1 and CDR2 are ENHRY and SYGVKD. The chain uses TRBV10-3 and TRBJ2-3, with D maybe TRBD2 (5 bases). The specimen comprised CD4+ T cells from peripheral blood mononuclear cells, sampled in the first trimester of pregnancy. The TCR comes from a female donor in good health, enrolled as a control in a pregnancy study. The chain's CDR3 is CAINQGQRTDTQYF. CDR3 DNA: TGTGCCATCAATCAAGGGCAGCGGACAGATACGCAGTATTTT.